A single sample is the source of the 3 T cell receptor beta chains below, sequenced in a study of T cells and Merkel cell carcinoma outcomes. Sequencing used immunoSEQ multiplex PCR; TCRdb keeps in-frame clones, though not all of them. Of roughly 6,500 clones listed, 90% are singletons. The sample taken for sequencing was tumor tissue from Merkel cell carcinoma. All receptors derive from a human donor with Merkel cell carcinoma.

The CDR3 nucleotides read TGTGCCAGCAGCGATAGCGAGGGCGCCTACAATGAGCAGTTCTTC. It codes for CASSDSEGAYNEQFF. The chain uses TRBV2 and TRBJ2-1, with TRBD2 as a possible D gene (5 bases). V was pared by 6 bases and J by 2 bases, with 14 bases between. Germline V lookup: CDR1 SNHLY, CDR2 FYNNEI. The CDR3 has 15 residues.

The rearrangement uses TRBV7-2 and TRBJ1-2; no clear D. Germline V CDR1 and CDR2: SGHTA, FQGNSA. This CDR3 has 12 amino acids. Trimming took 2 bases from V and 4 from J, leaving 5 bases between them. The CDR3 loop is CASSLRSYGYTF. CDR3 bases: TGTGCCAGCAGCTTACGTAGCTATGGCTACACCTTC.

The V call is TRBV4-1, the J call TRBJ1-4, with TRBD1 matching over 7 bases. Germline assignment: CDR1 MGHRA and CDR2 YSYEKL. There are 15 residues in the CDR3. After removal of 6 bases from V and 8 bases from J, the junction contained 12 bases not matched to a gene. The CDR3 loop reads CASRQTGVAGEKLFF. The CDR3 nucleotides read TGCGCCAGCAGACAAACAGGGGTAGCGGGCGAAAAACTGTTTTTT.